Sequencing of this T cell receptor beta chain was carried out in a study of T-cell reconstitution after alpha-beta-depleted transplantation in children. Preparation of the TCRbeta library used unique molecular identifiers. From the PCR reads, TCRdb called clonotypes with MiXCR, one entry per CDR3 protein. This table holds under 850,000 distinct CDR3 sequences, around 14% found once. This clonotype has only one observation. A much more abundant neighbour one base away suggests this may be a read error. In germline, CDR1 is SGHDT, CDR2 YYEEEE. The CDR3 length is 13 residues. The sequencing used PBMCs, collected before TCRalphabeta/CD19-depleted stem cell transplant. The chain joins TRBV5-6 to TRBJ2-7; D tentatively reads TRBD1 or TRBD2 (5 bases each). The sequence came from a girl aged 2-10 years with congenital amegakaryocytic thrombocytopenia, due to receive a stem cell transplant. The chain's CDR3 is CASNLGRSYEQSF. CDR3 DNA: TGTGCCAGCAACTTGGGACGCAGCTACGAGCAGTCCTTC.